These 15 T cell receptor beta chains came from one sample sequenced in a study of blood T cell repertoires in COVID-19. The assay was immunoSEQ multiplex PCR, and TCRdb's table has in-frame clones only and misses some. The sample has more than 140,000 clones, about 86% seen once; the top ten hold 8.2%. Sequencing was done on a sample of peripheral blood. Receptors originate from a woman aged 55 to 70 with acute or convalescent COVID-19.

The chain is built from TRBV5-6 and TRBJ2-7, with TRBD2 matching 12 bases. Germline V gene sequence: CDR1 SGHDT, CDR2 YYEEEE. The junction had 9 bases not matched to a gene; V was cut back by 7 bases and J by 7 bases. CDR3 size: 14 residues. The CDR3 DNA is TGTGCCAGCGGGCTAGCGGGGGGGTTTGCGGAGCAGTACTTC. This encodes CASGLAGGFAEQYF.

CDR3 nucleotides: TGTGCCACCAGCTCGACAGGGCGGGGATATGGCTACACCTTC. Encoded protein: CATSSTGRGYGYTF. The gene calls are TRBV24-1 and TRBJ1-2; 7 bases align to TRBD1. The CDR3 extends over 14 amino acids. The germline V gene has CDR1 KGHDR and CDR2 SFDVKD. The J segment lost 5 bases and the V segment lost 7 bases, leaving 9 bases of the junction unmatched.

The gene calls are TRBV11-3 and TRBJ1-2; 11 nucleotides line up with TRBD1. CDR3 length: 16 residues. J was trimmed by 6 bases and V by 4 bases; bases with no gene match: 10. Germline CDR1 and CDR2: SGHNT and YENEEA. CDR3 nucleotides: TGTGCCAGCAGCTCCCTCCGTGGGACAGGGGGGAATGGCTACACCTTC. This codes for CASSSLRGTGGNGYTF.

The chain combines TRBV2 with TRBJ1-2, with no clear D. In germline, CDR1 is SNHLY, CDR2 FYNNEI. Between the trimmed V and J ends, which lost 6 bases and 0 bases, there was a span of 11 bases. The CDR3 totals 14 residues. CDR3 loop: CASRKESSNYGYTF. CDR3 nucleotide sequence: TGTGCCAGCAGGAAAGAGTCTTCTAACTATGGCTACACCTTC.

This chain joins TRBV6-5 and TRBJ1-4; no definite D call. The V gene lost 7 bases and the J gene lost 7 bases, with 13 bases spanning the gap. CDR3 size: 13 residues. The germline V gene has CDR1 MNHEY and CDR2 SVGAGI. DNA of the CDR3: TGTGCCAGCATGAGGGCAGTGGGTGAAAAACTGTTTTTT. Translation gives CASMRAVGEKLFF.

The V call is TRBV4-1, the J call TRBJ1-1; maybe TRBD1 (6 bases). With 0 bases removed from V and 1 base from J, the gap between germline ends came to 21 bases. In germline, CDR1 is MGHRA, CDR2 YSYEKL. This CDR3 spans 19 amino acids. CDR3 bases: TGCGCCAGCAGCCAAGATGAGGACAGCCTACCACTGTGGAACACTGAAGCTTTCTTT. This translates into CASSQDEDSLPLWNTEAFF.

The chain joins TRBV7-9 to TRBJ1-1, with 8 bases that match TRBD1. This CDR3 has 15 amino acids. Trimming removed 6 bases from V and 3 bases from J; junction bases left unmatched: 9. Germline V gives CDR1 SEHNR, CDR2 FQNEAQ (reference sequence). The CDR3 DNA follows: TGTGCCAGCAGTTTAACAGGGGGGAACCACACTGAAGCTTTCTTT. Residues: CASSLTGGNHTEAFF.

CDR3 sequence reads: CASSQKASGGEDNEQFF. The CDR3 nucleotides read TGCGCCAGCAGTCAAAAGGCTAGCGGGGGGGAGGACAATGAGCAGTTCTTC. V is TRBV23-1 and J is TRBJ2-1; TRBD2 matches 12 bases. TRBV23-1 is known as an ORF, though its function is uncertain. The CDR3 is made up of 17 amino acids. Trimming took 2 bases from V and 5 from J; bases not matched to a gene: 7.

V gene TRBV7-9 combines with J gene TRBJ2-2; D remains ambiguous. The CDR3 loop spans 12 amino acids. The V gene's germline CDR1 is SEHNR and CDR2 FQNEAQ (reference sequence). Between the trimmed V and J ends, which lost 3 bases and 6 bases, there was a span of 5 bases. DNA of the CDR3: TGTGCCAGCAGCTTTTTAGCCGGGGAGCTGTTTTTT. Protein product: CASSFLAGELFF.

The rearrangement uses TRBV5-1 and TRBJ1-2; 9 positions match TRBD1. Germline CDR1 and CDR2: SGHRS and YFSETQ. The CDR3 sequence is 17 residues long. V trimming: 5 bases; J trimming: 4 bases; junction bases outside the gene matches: 15. The CDR3: CASSYDRGSTRGYGYTF. The CDR3 DNA follows: TGCGCCAGCAGTTACGACAGGGGGAGTACTCGGGGCTATGGCTACACCTTC.

This clone was observed a few times. The V call is TRBV7-2, the J call TRBJ1-6, with D perhaps matching TRBD1 (5 bases). The V end lost 1 base, the J end lost 7 bases, and 11 bases lay between the germline ends. Looked up from germline, CDR1 is SGHTA and CDR2 is FQGNSA. CDR3 length: 15 amino acids. The CDR3 DNA follows: TGTGCCAGCAGCTTAGACCAGGGATGGAATTCACCCCTCCACTTT. Translated, it gives CASSLDQGWNSPLHF.

The chain is built from TRBV7-9 and TRBJ2-5, with D maybe TRBD2 (5 bases). Germline loops: CDR1 SEHNR, CDR2 FQNEAQ (reference sequence). This CDR3 has 13 residues. The V end lost 4 bases, the J end lost 1 base, and 7 bases lay between the germline ends. The CDR3 region is CASSSGIQETQYF. The CDR3 coding sequence is TGTGCCAGCAGCTCGGGAATCCAAGAGACCCAGTACTTC.

This clone is a singleton in its sample. This chain uses TRBV19 with TRBJ1-6; a possible D gene is TRBD1 (5 bases). Trimming left V 3 bases short and J 7 bases short, with 13 bases between. Germline CDR1 is LNHDA and CDR2 is SQIVND (reference sequence). The CDR3 runs 15 residues. The chain's CDR3 is CASSIIGQGNSPLHF. CDR3 in DNA: TGTGCCAGTAGTATCATTGGGCAGGGAAATTCACCCCTCCACTTT.

This rearrangement joins TRBV10-2 to TRBJ2-3; D is unclear. Deletions cut 3 bases from V and 1 base from J, with 11 bases between. The CDR3 is made up of 15 amino acids. Germline V lookup: CDR1 WSHSY, CDR2 SAAADI. CDR3 nucleotides: TGCGCCAGCAGTGATTTAAACCTAGGCACAGATACGCAGTATTTT. It encodes CASSDLNLGTDTQYF.

This clone is a singleton in its sample. V and J are TRBV6-1 and TRBJ1-5; 7 bases fit TRBD1. Germline values: CDR1 MNHNS, CDR2 SASEGT. V lost 5 bases to trimming and J lost 3 bases; unmatched junction nucleotides: 10. The CDR3 runs 16 residues. The CDR3, as DNA: TGTGCCAGCAGTCAAGGGAGAGGGGGCCTCAATCAGCCCCAGCATTTT. Protein: CASSQGRGGLNQPQHF.